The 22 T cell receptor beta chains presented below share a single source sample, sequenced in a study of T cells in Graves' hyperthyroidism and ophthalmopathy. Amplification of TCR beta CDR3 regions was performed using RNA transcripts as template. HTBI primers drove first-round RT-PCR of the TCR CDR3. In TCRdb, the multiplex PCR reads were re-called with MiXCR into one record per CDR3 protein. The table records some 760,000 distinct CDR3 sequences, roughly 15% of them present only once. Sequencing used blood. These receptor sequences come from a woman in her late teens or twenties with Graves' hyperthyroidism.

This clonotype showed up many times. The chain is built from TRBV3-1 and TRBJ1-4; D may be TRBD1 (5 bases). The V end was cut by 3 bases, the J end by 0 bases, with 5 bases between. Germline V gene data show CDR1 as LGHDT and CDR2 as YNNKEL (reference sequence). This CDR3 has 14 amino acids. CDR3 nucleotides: TGTGCCAGCAGCCAGGGGGCAACTAATGAAAAACTGTTTTTT. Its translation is CASSQGATNEKLFF.

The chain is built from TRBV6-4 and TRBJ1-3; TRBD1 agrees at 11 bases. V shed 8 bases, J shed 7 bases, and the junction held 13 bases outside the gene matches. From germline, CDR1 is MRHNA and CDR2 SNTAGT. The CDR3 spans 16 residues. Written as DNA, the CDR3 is TGTGCCAGCGGAACTGTTGGACAGGGGGCCTTCAACACCATATATTTT. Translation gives CASGTVGQGAFNTIYF.

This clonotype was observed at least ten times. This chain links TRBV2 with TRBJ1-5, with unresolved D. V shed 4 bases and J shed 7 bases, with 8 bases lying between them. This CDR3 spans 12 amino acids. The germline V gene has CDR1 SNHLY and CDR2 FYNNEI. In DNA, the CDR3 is TGTGCCAGCAGTGGAGAACGACAGCCCCAGCATTTT. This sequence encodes CASSGERQPQHF.

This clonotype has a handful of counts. The CDR3 reads CASSSGYPNQPQHF. The CDR3 DNA sequence: TGTGCCAGCAGTTCTGGGTATCCCAATCAGCCCCAGCATTTT. The rearrangement links TRBV7-9 to TRBJ1-5, with D unclear. There are 14 residues in the CDR3. The germline CDR1 and CDR2 sequences are SEHNR and FQNEAQ (reference sequence). V dropped 6 bases and J dropped 3 bases, with 12 bases sitting between them.

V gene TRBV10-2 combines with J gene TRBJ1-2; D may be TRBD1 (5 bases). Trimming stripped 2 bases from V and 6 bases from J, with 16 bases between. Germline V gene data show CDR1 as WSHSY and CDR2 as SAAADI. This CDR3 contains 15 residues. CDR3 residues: CASSEPIGGGDGYTF. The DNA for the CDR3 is TGCGCCAGCAGTGAGCCGATCGGGGGGGGGGATGGCTACACCTTC.

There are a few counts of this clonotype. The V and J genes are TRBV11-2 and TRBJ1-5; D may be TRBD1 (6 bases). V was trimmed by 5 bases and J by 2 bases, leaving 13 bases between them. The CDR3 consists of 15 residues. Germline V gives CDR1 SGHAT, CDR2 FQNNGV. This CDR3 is CASSPRGAGNQPQHF. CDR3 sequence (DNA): TGTGCCAGCAGCCCGCGGGGGGCTGGCAATCAGCCCCAGCATTTT.

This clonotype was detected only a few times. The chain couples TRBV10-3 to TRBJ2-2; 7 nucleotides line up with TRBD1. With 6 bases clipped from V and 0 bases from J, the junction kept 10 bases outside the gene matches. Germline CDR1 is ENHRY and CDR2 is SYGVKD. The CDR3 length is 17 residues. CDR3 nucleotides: TGTGCCATCAGCCTCGGACAGGCCCGTGCGAACACCGGGGAGCTGTTTTTT. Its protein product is CAISLGQARANTGELFF.

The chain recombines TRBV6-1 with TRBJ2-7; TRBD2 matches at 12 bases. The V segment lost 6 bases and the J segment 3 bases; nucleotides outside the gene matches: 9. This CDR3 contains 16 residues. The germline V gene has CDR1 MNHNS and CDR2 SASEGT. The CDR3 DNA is TGTGCCAGCAGCTTTTCCCGGACTAGCGGGATCTACGAGCAGTACTTC. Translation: CASSFSRTSGIYEQYF.

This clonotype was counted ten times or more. The CDR3 here is CASSSTSGRNTDTQYF. The CDR3 bases are TGTGCCAGCAGCTCAACTAGCGGGAGGAACACAGATACGCAGTATTTT. The chain joins TRBV7-3 to TRBJ2-3; 12 bases agree with TRBD2. The V gene's germline CDR1 is SGHTA and CDR2 FQGTGA. With V trimmed by 4 bases and J by 2 bases, 4 bases remained unmatched. The CDR3 is 16 residues long.

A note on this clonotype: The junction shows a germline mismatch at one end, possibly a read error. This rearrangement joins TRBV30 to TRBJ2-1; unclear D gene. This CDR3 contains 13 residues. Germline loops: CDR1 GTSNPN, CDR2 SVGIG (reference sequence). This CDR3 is CAWSYGSYNGQFF. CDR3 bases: TGTGCCTGGAGTTACGGGTCCTACAATGGGCAGTTCTTC.

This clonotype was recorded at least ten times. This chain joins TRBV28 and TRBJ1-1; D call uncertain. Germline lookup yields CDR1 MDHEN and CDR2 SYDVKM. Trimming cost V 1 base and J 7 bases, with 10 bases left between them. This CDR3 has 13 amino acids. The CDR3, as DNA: TGTGCCAGCAGTTTATTCGCTCAGATTGAAGCTTTCTTT. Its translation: CASSLFAQIEAFF.

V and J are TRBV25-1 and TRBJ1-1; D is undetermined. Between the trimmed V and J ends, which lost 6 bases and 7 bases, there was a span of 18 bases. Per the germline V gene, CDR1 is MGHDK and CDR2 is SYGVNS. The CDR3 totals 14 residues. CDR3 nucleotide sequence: TGTGCCAGCAGACAACCCGGGTCCTTTGGTGAAGCTTTCTTT. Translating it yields CASRQPGSFGEAFF.

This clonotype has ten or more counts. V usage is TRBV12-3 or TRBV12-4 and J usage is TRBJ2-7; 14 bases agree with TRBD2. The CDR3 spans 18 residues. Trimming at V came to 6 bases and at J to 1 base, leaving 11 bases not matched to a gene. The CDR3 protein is CASSRGLAGVGPSYEQYF. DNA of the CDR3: TGTGCCAGCAGCCGGGGACTAGCGGGAGTGGGTCCTTCCTACGAGCAGTACTTC.

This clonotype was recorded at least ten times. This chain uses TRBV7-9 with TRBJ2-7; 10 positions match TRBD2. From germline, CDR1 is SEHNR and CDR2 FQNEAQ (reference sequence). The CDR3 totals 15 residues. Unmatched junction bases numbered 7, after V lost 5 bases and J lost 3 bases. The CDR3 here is CASSPSGRAHYEQYF. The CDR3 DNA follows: TGTGCCAGCAGCCCTAGCGGGAGAGCCCACTACGAGCAGTACTTC.

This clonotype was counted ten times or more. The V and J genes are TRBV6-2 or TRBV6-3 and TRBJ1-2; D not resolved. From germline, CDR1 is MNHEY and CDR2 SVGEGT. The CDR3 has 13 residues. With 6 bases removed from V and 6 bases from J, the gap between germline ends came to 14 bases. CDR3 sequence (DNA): TGTGCCAGCAGAAGATACCAGCAAGATGGCTACACCTTC. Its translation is CASRRYQQDGYTF.

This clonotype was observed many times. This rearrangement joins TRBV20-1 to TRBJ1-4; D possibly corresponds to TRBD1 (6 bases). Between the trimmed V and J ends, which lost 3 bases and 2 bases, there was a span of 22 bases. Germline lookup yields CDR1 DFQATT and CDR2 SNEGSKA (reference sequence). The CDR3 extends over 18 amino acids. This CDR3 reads CSARGQDRRSVTNEKLFF. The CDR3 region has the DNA TGCAGTGCTAGGGGCCAAGACAGGCGGAGTGTGACTAATGAAAAACTGTTTTTT.

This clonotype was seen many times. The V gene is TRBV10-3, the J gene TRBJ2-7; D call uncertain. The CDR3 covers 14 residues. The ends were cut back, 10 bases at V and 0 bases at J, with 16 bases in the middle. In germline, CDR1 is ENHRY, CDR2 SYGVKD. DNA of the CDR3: TGTGCCACGAGTATGACTGAAAACTCCTACGAGCAGTACTTC. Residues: CATSMTENSYEQYF.

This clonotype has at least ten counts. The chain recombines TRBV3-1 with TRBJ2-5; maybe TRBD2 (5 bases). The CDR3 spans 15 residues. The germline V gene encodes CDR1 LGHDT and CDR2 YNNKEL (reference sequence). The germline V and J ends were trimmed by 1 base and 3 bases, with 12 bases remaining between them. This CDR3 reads CASSQGTTGKETQYF. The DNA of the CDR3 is TGTGCCAGCAGCCAAGGCACCACGGGGAAAGAGACCCAGTACTTC.

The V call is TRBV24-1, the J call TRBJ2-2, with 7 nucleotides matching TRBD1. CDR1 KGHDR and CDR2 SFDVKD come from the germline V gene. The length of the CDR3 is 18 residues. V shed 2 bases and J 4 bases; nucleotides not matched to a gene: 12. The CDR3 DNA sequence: TGTGCCACCAGTGATTCCACGCACCGGGACAGAATCACCGGGGAGCTGTTTTTT. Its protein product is CATSDSTHRDRITGELFF.

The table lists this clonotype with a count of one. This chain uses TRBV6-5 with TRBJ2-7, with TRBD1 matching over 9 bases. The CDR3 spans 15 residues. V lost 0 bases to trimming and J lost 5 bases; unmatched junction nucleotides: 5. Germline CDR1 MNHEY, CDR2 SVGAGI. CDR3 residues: CASSYSGTGHHEQYF. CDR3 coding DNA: TGTGCCAGCAGTTACTCCGGGACAGGGCACCACGAGCAGTACTTC.

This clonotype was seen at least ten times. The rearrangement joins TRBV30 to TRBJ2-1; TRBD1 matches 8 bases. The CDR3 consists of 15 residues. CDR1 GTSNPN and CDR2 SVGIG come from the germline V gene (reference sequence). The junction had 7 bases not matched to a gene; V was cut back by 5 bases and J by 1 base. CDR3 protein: CAWSTGGISYNEQFF. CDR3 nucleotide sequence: TGTGCCTGGTCCACAGGGGGTATATCCTACAATGAGCAGTTCTTC.

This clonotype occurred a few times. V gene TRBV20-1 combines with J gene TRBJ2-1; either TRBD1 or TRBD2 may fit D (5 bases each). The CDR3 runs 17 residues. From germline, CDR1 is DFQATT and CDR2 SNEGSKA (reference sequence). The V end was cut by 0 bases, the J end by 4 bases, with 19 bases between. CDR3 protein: CSARDPSSGPVYNEQFF. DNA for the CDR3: TGCAGTGCTAGAGATCCATCCTCGGGACCGGTATACAATGAGCAGTTCTTC.